This TCR beta chain emerged from a study of cytomegalovirus exposure and HLA in healthy donors (dated by TCRdb to 2015 to 2018). Turning to the overall study: According to a later analysis, the roughly 120 validation repertoires were produced on the same platform as the approximately 600 repertoires of the first cohort. The study combined high-throughput TCR immunosequencing, statistical association of individual TCRs with disease status, and machine learning to predict cytomegalovirus infection status. Besides the first cohort of 666 subjects, a separate validation cohort made up of roughly 130 different subjects was used. The aim of the study was to test whether cataloging public T cell receptors could identify signatures of past pathogen exposure.

The library was built by means of the immunoSEQ multiplex PCR assay. As for the authors' bioinformatics: A statistical classification framework was built to diagnose cytomegalovirus status from the catalog of TCR beta chain sequences. TCRdb re-hosts the immuneACCESS table, in-frame sequences only. Its copies lack some clones; in the studies checked, an unresolved V gene accounts for under half of them, and the cause for the rest is not known. V and J calls and clone size are those listed in that table; D and trimming were worked out from the DNA. For this sample there are fewer than 150,000 clones; around 85% appear just once. The ten largest clonotypes hold about 4.4% of the sample. Donors formed part of the validation cohort, which comprised approximately 130 subjects and was distinct from the first cohort of some 700 subjects. Remarks on this clone: The clone's antigen remains unknown. No qualities accompany the bases; no much larger clone lies one base away.

What the authors observed across the whole study: Three of the identified cytomegalovirus-associated TCR beta chains were confirmed in vitro to be specific for cytomegalovirus antigens. The authors suggested that the approach could potentially be extended to other disease states and immunological phenotypes. Most TCR sequences were observed very rarely across donors, whereas some public TCRs were present in many individuals. Subsequent analysis determined that TCRs grouped into clusters in the first cohort also showed a tendency toward co-occurrence across the 120 or so validation repertoires, and approximately 94% of cluster scores exceeded 0. The classifier was reported to diagnose cytomegalovirus status with high specificity and sensitivity in both the original cohort and the validation cohort. A later analysis lacked HLA typing for the validation cohort, so it scored co-occurrence in that cohort across all 110 or so repertoires. In the study, around 160 TCR beta chains were listed as associated with cytomegalovirus.

The germline V gene yields SGDLS for CDR1 and YYNGEE for CDR2. There are 13 amino acids in the CDR3, from cysteine to phenylalanine inclusive. This entry keeps only the CDR3 DNA: 39 bases, framed from base 1. The junction carries 11 bases between V and J, which are trimmed by 7 bases and 0 bases respectively. This TCR came from a man in his late teens or twenties in good health and CMV-seropositive. Input material: PBMCs. The sequence joins TRBV9 to TRBJ2-7; a tentative D match to TRBD2 spans 6 bases. CDR3 sequence: CASARGTSYEQYF. The DNA is TGTGCCAGCGCCCGGGGGACCTCCTACGAGCAGTACTTC.